The 30 T cell receptor beta chains below all came from one sample that was sequenced in a study of blood T cell repertoires in COVID-19. Generated by immunoSEQ multiplex PCR, the TCRdb table keeps only in-frame clones and is missing some. The sample lists more than 200,000 clones; around nine tenths were seen once. The sequenced sample was PBMCs or T cells enriched from blood (not recorded which). These receptors were taken from a woman aged 45-59 years who had recovered from COVID-19.

This chain uses TRBV29-1 with TRBJ2-1; TRBD2 aligns across 12 bases. Germline V CDR1 and CDR2: SQVTM, ANQGSEA. CDR3 length equals 16 residues. V dropped 3 bases and J dropped 4; count of bases not matched to a gene: 7. Here the CDR3 reads CSVEVLGLAGYNEQFF. The CDR3, as DNA: TGCAGCGTTGAGGTGCTCGGACTAGCGGGGTACAATGAGCAGTTCTTC.

The chain joins TRBV5-1 to TRBJ1-2; 7 bases line up with TRBD1. Per germline, CDR1 SGHRS and CDR2 YFSETQ. Trimming cost V 4 bases and J 2 bases; bases outside gene matches: 8. The CDR3 has 15 residues. The CDR3 spells CASSLAPGQNYGYTF. DNA of the CDR3: TGCGCCAGCAGCCTGGCCCCGGGACAGAACTATGGCTACACCTTC.

V and J are TRBV9 and TRBJ2-1, with D possibly TRBD2 on 6 matching bases. Trimming stripped 0 bases from V and 0 bases from J, with 13 bases between. The germline V gene has CDR1 SGDLS and CDR2 YYNGEE. The CDR3 runs 17 residues. The CDR3: CASSVASGAASYNEQFF. CDR3 coding DNA: TGTGCCAGCAGCGTAGCTTCGGGAGCGGCCTCCTACAATGAGCAGTTCTTC.

V and J are TRBV15 and TRBJ1-6, with D possibly matching TRBD1 (5 bases). CDR1 is LNHNV, CDR2 YYDKDF, per germline (reference sequence). This CDR3 is built from 14 residues. Trimming left V 3 bases short and J 7 bases short, with 10 bases between. This CDR3 is CATSRGGVNSPLHF. In DNA, the CDR3 is TGTGCCACCAGCAGGGGGGGGGTAAATTCACCCCTCCACTTT.

This clone was seen just once. This chain connects TRBV12-3 or TRBV12-4 to TRBJ1-5; TRBD1 is a possible D gene (5 bases). The CDR3 has 13 residues. With 7 bases removed from V and 6 bases from J, the gap between germline ends came to 13 bases. The CDR3, as DNA: TGTGCCAGCACCAACCCGGGGGGTCAGCCCCAGCATTTT. This gives the protein CASTNPGGQPQHF.

The rearrangement links TRBV30 to TRBJ1-6; D remains unclear. This CDR3 is 12 amino acids long. The V gene's germline CDR1 is GTSNPN and CDR2 SVGIG (reference sequence). The V end was cut by 3 bases, the J end by 7 bases, with 7 bases between. DNA for the CDR3: TGTGCCTGGAGCTTGTCGAATTCACCCCTCCACTTT. This codes for CAWSLSNSPLHF.

V gene TRBV6-2 or TRBV6-3 combines with J gene TRBJ2-7; tentative D call: TRBD2 (5 bases). V was shortened by 1 base and J by 7 bases, with 23 bases between the two germline ends. This CDR3 comprises 17 residues. Germline V gene sequence: CDR1 MNHEY, CDR2 SVGEGT. CDR3 region: CASSYYTLSGSLSEQYF. In DNA, the CDR3 is TGTGCCAGCAGTTACTATACCCTGTCGGGGAGCCTGTCTGAGCAGTACTTC.

The chain carries TRBV28 and TRBJ1-5, with a tentative D call TRBD1 (5 bases). CDR1 is MDHEN, CDR2 SYDVKM, per germline. The CDR3 runs to 16 residues. Deletions cut 6 bases from V and 0 bases from J, with 15 bases between. This chain's CDR3 is CASRTDSPYSNQPQHF. In DNA form, the CDR3 reads TGTGCCAGCAGAACCGACAGCCCCTATAGCAATCAGCCCCAGCATTTT.

This rearrangement joins TRBV6-5 to TRBJ2-7; D is unclear. The CDR3 spans 11 residues. Germline assignment: CDR1 MNHEY and CDR2 SVGAGI. Trimming stripped 2 bases from V and 4 bases from J, with 3 bases between. CDR3 sequence: CASSYAYEQYF. CDR3 in DNA: TGTGCCAGCAGTTACGCGTACGAGCAGTACTTC.

The chain links TRBV5-1 to TRBJ2-5, with 13 bases fitting TRBD2. The CDR3 totals 17 residues. Trimming at V came to 1 base and at J to 4 bases, leaving 7 bases not matched to a gene. Germline CDR1 and CDR2: SGHRS and YFSETQ. The DNA for the CDR3 is TGCGCCAGCAGCTTGCCCGGGACTAGCGGGATTGGAGAGACCCAGTACTTC. Amino acids: CASSLPGTSGIGETQYF.

V and J are TRBV28 and TRBJ2-3, with TRBD2 matching over 13 bases. The CDR3 spans 16 residues. Germline CDR1 is MDHEN and CDR2 is SYDVKM. The V segment lost 5 bases and the J segment 5 bases; nucleotides outside the gene matches: 7. The CDR3 coding sequence is TGTGCCAGCAGTCAAACTAGCGGGAGGGCCAGAGATACGCAGTATTTT. The encoded protein is CASSQTSGRARDTQYF.

This chain joins TRBV2 and TRBJ2-7; 7 bases agree with TRBD2. V lost 10 bases to trimming and J lost 1 base; unmatched junction nucleotides: 13. The CDR3 has 15 residues. Germline CDR1 reads SNHLY; CDR2 reads FYNNEI. The CDR3 loop is CATQPSAGESYEQYF. The CDR3 coding sequence is TGTGCCACCCAACCCAGCGCGGGGGAATCCTACGAGCAGTACTTC.

The chain links TRBV10-3 to TRBJ2-7; 7 bases line up with TRBD1. In germline, CDR1 is ENHRY, CDR2 SYGVKD. V shed 10 bases, J shed 2 bases, and the junction held 17 bases outside the gene matches. This CDR3 region has 16 residues. CDR3 amino acids: CATRRSVSGTAYEQYF. CDR3 DNA: TGTGCCACCAGACGGAGCGTTTCCGGGACAGCCTACGAGCAGTACTTC.

The V call is TRBV11-2, the J call TRBJ2-2; the D gene is possibly TRBD2 (5 bases). The germline V gene has CDR1 SGHAT and CDR2 FQNNGV. This CDR3 has 14 residues. Trimming stripped 5 bases from V and 4 bases from J, with 11 bases between. The chain's CDR3 is CASSLATTTGELFF. Written as DNA, the CDR3 is TGTGCCAGCAGCCTAGCCACTACCACCGGGGAGCTGTTTTTT. Using reference TRBV11-2 and TRBJ2-2 for the parts outside the CDR3, the full variable domain is EAGVAQSPRYKIIEKRQSVAFWCNPISGHATLYWYQQILGQGPKLLIQFQNNGVVDDSQLPKDRFSAERLKGVDSTLKIQPAKLEDSAVYLCASSLATTTGELFFGEGSRLTVL.

The V gene is TRBV7-3, the J gene TRBJ2-3; tentative D call: TRBD2 (7 bases). The CDR3 contains 15 residues. Germline V CDR1 and CDR2: SGHTA, FQGTGA. Trimming shortened V by 5 bases and J by 3 bases, and 15 bases separated the two germline ends. CDR3 amino acids: CASSQGGVSTDTQYF. As DNA, the CDR3 is TGTGCCAGCAGCCAAGGGGGGGTGTCGACAGATACGCAGTATTTT.

The V call is TRBV28, the J call TRBJ2-5; the D is unclear. V was clipped by 4 bases and J by 2 bases, with 17 bases between them. The CDR3 contains 16 residues. The germline V gene has CDR1 MDHEN and CDR2 SYDVKM. CDR3 nucleotides: TGTGCCAGCAGTTCCGGTCGTGGTGCGCGACAAGAGACCCAGTACTTC. This sequence encodes CASSSGRGARQETQYF.

The chain recombines TRBV4-2 with TRBJ2-1; 8 bases align to TRBD1. J gave up 0 bases and V 6 bases, and 7 bases lay outside the gene matches. The CDR3 length is 16 residues. From germline, CDR1 is LGHNA and CDR2 YNFKEQ. The CDR3: CASSMDRADSYNEQFF. CDR3 nucleotides: TGTGCCAGCAGTATGGACAGGGCAGACTCCTACAATGAGCAGTTCTTC.

The table lists this clone with a count of one. The CDR3 coding sequence is TGTGCCAGCAGCTTATATATGAACACTGAAGCTTTCTTT. This sequence encodes CASSLYMNTEAFF. This chain joins TRBV7-2 and TRBJ1-1; D gene ambiguous. The CDR3 covers 13 residues. Trimming removed 2 bases from V and 0 bases from J, with 4 bases in between. Germline CDR1 reads SGHTA; CDR2 reads FQGNSA.

This chain links TRBV19 with TRBJ1-6, with 8 bases identical to TRBD1. J was trimmed by 5 bases and V by 7 bases; bases with no gene match: 4. The CDR3 spans 14 residues. Germline V gene sequence: CDR1 LNHDA, CDR2 SQIVND (reference sequence). CDR3 residues: CASTGQGNNSPLHF. CDR3 DNA sequence: TGTGCCAGTACAGGACAGGGAAATAATTCACCCCTCCACTTT.

V and J are TRBV3-1 (or the pseudogene TRBV3-2) and TRBJ2-5; D remains unclear. V shed 7 bases and J shed 5 bases, with 11 bases lying between them. The CDR3 is made up of 12 amino acids. From germline, CDR1 is LGHDT and CDR2 YNNKEL (reference sequence). The CDR3 loop is CASIDVRETQYF. The CDR3 coding sequence is TGTGCCAGCATCGACGTCAGGGAGACCCAGTACTTC.

This chain joins TRBV12-3 or TRBV12-4 and TRBJ2-7, with D tentatively TRBD1 (5 bases). The length of the CDR3 is 12 residues. V was cut by 7 bases and J by 2 bases, with 9 bases left in between. The CDR3 is CASKGAAYEQYF. CDR3 nucleotide sequence: TGTGCCAGCAAAGGGGCCGCCTACGAGCAGTACTTC.

The V call is TRBV4-3, the J call TRBJ2-5; D ambiguous. V was trimmed by 1 base and J by 4 bases, leaving 10 bases between them. The CDR3 loop spans 14 amino acids. The germline V gene encodes CDR1 LGHNA and CDR2 YSLEER. The CDR3 loop is CASSQGGSRETQYF. Written as DNA, the CDR3 is TGCGCCAGCAGCCAAGGTGGCAGTCGAGAGACCCAGTACTTC.

V and J are TRBV29-1 and TRBJ2-1; maybe TRBD2 (6 bases). CDR3 size: 18 residues. Germline assignment: CDR1 SQVTM and CDR2 ANQGSEA. V lost 3 bases and J 4 bases, leaving 25 bases between the germline ends. The CDR3 reads CSVDGGGSIGGDYNEQFF. The DNA of the CDR3 is TGCAGCGTTGATGGGGGTGGATCCATAGGAGGGGATTACAATGAGCAGTTCTTC.

The chain links TRBV10-3 to TRBJ1-2; 9 bases map to TRBD1. The CDR3 covers 14 residues. Germline V lookup: CDR1 ENHRY, CDR2 SYGVKD. The V segment lost 4 bases and the J segment 2 bases; nucleotides outside the gene matches: 2. CDR3 sequence reads: CAISATGGNYGYTF. In nucleotides, the CDR3 is TGTGCCATCAGTGCGACAGGGGGGAACTATGGCTACACCTTC.

The chain is built from TRBV27 and TRBJ2-3; D gene uncertain. Germline values: CDR1 MNHEY, CDR2 SMNVEV (reference sequence). The ends were cut back, 0 bases at V and 1 base at J, with 8 bases in the middle. CDR3 size: 15 residues. CDR3 protein: CASSLSIQGTDTQYF. For the CDR3, the DNA is TGTGCCAGCAGTTTATCGATCCAGGGCACAGATACGCAGTATTTT.

Here the CDR3 DNA reads TGTGCCAGTAGTGGTCTTCAGGGAATAGATACGCAGTATTTT. Amino acids: CASSGLQGIDTQYF. The gene calls are TRBV19 and TRBJ2-3; possibly TRBD1 for D (5 bases). CDR3 size: 14 residues. V lost 5 bases to trimming and J lost 5 bases, with 14 bases between them. The germline V gene has CDR1 LNHDA and CDR2 SQIVND (reference sequence). The full variable domain, rest sourced from reference TRBV19 and TRBJ2-3, is DGGITQSPKYLFRKEGQNVTLSCEQNLNHDAMYWYRQDPGQGLRLIYYSQIVNDFQKGDIAEGYSVSREKKESFPLTVTSAQKNPTAFYLCASSGLQGIDTQYFGPGTRLTVL.

This clone was found once. The chain has TRBV10-2 and TRBJ1-6, with no clear D. Looked up from germline, CDR1 is WSHSY and CDR2 is SAAADI. V was trimmed by 8 bases and J by 0 bases, leaving 8 bases between them. The CDR3 is 14 amino acids. CDR3 residues: CASEQSSYNSPLHF. DNA of the CDR3: TGCGCCAGCGAACAGAGCTCCTATAATTCACCCCTCCACTTT.

The chain links TRBV5-4 to TRBJ2-1, with D uncertain. The CDR3 has 15 residues. V gave up 4 bases and J gave up 0 bases, with 11 bases separating them. CDR1 SGHNT and CDR2 YYREEE come from the germline V gene (reference sequence). The CDR3 spells CASSLDSSSYNEQFF. The CDR3 coding sequence is TGTGCCAGCAGCCTAGACTCGAGCTCCTACAATGAGCAGTTCTTC.

This clone was detected only once. V usage is TRBV5-1 and J usage is TRBJ2-1; 10 bases line up with TRBD2. CDR1 is SGHRS and CDR2 is YFSETQ in the germline V gene. Trimming removed 4 bases from V and 0 bases from J; junction bases left unmatched: 7. The CDR3 length is 17 residues. The chain's CDR3 is CASSKTSGLSSYNEQFF. CDR3 DNA: TGCGCCAGCAGCAAGACTAGCGGGCTGAGCTCCTACAATGAGCAGTTCTTC.

This chain connects TRBV28 to TRBJ1-6; no clear D. Per the germline V gene, CDR1 is MDHEN and CDR2 is SYDVKM. The V end was cut by 8 bases, the J end by 9 bases, with 14 bases between. The CDR3 sequence is 13 residues long. The CDR3 loop reads CASLPPGFSPLHF. The CDR3, as DNA: TGTGCCAGCCTCCCCCCGGGGTTTTCACCCCTCCACTTT.